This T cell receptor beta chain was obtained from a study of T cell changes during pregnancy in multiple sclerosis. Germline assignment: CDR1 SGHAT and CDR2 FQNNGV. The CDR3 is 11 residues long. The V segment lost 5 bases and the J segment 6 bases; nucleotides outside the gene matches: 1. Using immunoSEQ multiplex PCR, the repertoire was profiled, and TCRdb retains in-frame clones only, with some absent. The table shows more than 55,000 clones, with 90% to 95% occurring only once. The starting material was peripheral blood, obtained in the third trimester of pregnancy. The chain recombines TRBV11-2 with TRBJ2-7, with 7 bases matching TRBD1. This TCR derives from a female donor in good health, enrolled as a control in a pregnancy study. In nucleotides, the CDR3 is TGTGCCAGCAGCGACAGGGTCGAGCAGTACTTC. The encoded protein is CASSDRVEQYF.